Sequencing of this T cell receptor beta chain was carried out in a study of T cell repertoires in cytomegalovirus infection. This clonotype was recorded many times. TCRdb recomputed calls from the reads with MiXCR, one row per CDR3 protein. The data contain about 360,000 distinct CDR3 sequences, around 18% of them singletons. The sequenced sample was PBMCs. This clonotype was obtained from a human donor in good health (CMV status not recorded). Some clones in this sample may be carry-over from other donors' samples.

CDR3 DNA: TGTGCCAGCAGCTTGGACTGGGGGGCTAAGAATGAGCAGTTCTTC. Amino acids: CASSLDWGAKNEQFF. The gene calls are TRBV5-5 and TRBJ2-1, with D possibly being TRBD1 or TRBD2 (6 bases each). The CDR3 contains 15 residues. The germline gives CDR1 SGHKS, CDR2 YYEKEE (reference sequence). V lost 0 bases, J lost 7 bases, and 14 bases lay in between.